Shown below are 2 T cell receptor beta chains from a single sample sequenced in a study of cytomegalovirus exposure and HLA in healthy donors. Researchers ran the PCR with 60 Vbeta and 13 Jbeta primers. The protocol was immunoSEQ multiplex PCR, while the TCRdb copy is restricted to in-frame clones and leaves out a portion. The sample has some 150,000 clones, around 74% seen once. The sample comprised PBMCs. The source of these receptors is a man aged 18-30 years in good health and CMV-seropositive.

The CDR3 loop is CSVDRETQYF. The CDR3 DNA is TGCAGCGTTGATCGAGAGACCCAGTACTTC. J is TRBJ2-5 and V is TRBV29-1; D not certain. The CDR3 sequence is 10 residues long. Trimming cost V 3 bases and J 4 bases, with 3 bases left between them. Germline lookup yields CDR1 SQVTM and CDR2 ANQGSEA.

The rearrangement uses TRBV4-1 and TRBJ2-1; TRBD2 matches at 8 bases. The germline CDR1 and CDR2 sequences are MGHRA and YSYEKL. CDR3 length: 17 amino acids. V was clipped by 2 bases and J by 7 bases; unmatched bases: 13. The DNA of the CDR3 is TGCGCCAGCAGCCAATCCGTTTCCGGGGGGGGGTTGAATGAGCAGTTCTTC. Its translation is CASSQSVSGGGLNEQFF.